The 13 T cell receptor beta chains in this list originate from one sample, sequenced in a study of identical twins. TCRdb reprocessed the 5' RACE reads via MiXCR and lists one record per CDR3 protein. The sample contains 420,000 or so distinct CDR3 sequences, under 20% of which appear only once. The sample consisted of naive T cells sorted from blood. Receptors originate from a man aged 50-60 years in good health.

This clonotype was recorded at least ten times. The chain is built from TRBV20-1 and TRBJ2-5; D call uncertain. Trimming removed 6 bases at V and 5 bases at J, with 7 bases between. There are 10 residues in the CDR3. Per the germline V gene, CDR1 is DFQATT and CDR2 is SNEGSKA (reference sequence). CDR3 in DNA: TGCAGTGCGGTCGGGGAGACCCAGTACTTC. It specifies CSAVGETQYF.

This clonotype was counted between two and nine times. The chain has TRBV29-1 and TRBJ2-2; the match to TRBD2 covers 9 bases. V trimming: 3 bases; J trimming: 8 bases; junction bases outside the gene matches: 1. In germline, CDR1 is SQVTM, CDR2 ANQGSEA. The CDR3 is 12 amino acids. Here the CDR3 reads CSVDGLAGELFF. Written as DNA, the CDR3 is TGCAGCGTTGACGGACTAGCGGGGGAGCTGTTTTTT.

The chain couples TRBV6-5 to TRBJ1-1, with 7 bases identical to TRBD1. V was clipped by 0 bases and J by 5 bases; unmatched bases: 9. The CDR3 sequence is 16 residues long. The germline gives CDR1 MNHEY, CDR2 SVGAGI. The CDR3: CASSYSRDYRGTEAFF. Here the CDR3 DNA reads TGTGCCAGCAGTTACTCAAGAGACTACAGGGGAACTGAAGCTTTCTTT.

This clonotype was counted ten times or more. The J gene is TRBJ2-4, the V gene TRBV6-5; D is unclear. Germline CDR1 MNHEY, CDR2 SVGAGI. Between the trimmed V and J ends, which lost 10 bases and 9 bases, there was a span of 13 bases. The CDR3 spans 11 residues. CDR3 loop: CATLHRSIQYF. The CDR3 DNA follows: TGTGCCACCCTCCATCGTAGCATTCAGTACTTC.

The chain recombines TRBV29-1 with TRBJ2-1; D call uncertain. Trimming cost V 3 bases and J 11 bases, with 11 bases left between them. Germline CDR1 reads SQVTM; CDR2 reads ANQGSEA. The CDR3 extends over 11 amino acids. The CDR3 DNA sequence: TGCAGCGTTGATACCCTCTCCAAGCAGTTCTTC. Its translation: CSVDTLSKQFF.

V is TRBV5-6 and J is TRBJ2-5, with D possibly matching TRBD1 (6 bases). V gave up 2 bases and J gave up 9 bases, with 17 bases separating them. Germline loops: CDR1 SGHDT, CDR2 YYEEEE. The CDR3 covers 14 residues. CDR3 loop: CASSFPTGVEAQYF. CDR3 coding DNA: TGTGCCAGCAGCTTCCCGACAGGCGTTGAGGCCCAGTACTTC.

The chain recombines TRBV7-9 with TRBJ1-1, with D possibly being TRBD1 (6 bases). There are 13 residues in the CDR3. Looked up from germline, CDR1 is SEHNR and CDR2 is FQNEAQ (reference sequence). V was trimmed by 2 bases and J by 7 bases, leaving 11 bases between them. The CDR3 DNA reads TGTGCCAGCAGCTTAATTCAGGGGATTGAAGCTTTCTTT. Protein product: CASSLIQGIEAFF.

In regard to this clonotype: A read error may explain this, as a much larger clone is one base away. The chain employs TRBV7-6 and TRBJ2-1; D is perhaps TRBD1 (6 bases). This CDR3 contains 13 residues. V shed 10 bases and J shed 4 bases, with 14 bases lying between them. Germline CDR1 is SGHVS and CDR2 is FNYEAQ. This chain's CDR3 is CATSNGQYNEQFF. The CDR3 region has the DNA TGTGCCACCAGTAATGGACAGTACAATGAGCAGTTCTTC.

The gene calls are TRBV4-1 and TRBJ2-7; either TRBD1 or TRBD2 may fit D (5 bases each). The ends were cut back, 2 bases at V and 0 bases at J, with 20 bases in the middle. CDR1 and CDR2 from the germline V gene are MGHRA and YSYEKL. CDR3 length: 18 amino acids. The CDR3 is CASSQNSIGTATSYEQYF. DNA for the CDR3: TGCGCCAGCAGCCAAAATTCGATCGGGACGGCCACCTCCTACGAGCAGTACTTC.

CDR3 amino acids: CASSPRGAYGYTF. CDR3 DNA: TGTGCCAGCAGCCCGAGGGGAGCCTATGGCTACACCTTC. The V and J genes are TRBV3-1 and TRBJ1-2; TRBD1 is a possible D gene (5 bases). CDR1 LGHDT and CDR2 YNNKEL come from the germline V gene (reference sequence). Trimming cost V 4 bases and J 4 bases, with 10 bases left between them. The CDR3 is 13 residues long.

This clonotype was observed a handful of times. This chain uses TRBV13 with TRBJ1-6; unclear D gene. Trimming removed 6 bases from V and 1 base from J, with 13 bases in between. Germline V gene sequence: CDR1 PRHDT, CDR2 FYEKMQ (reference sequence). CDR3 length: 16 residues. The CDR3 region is CASSRGRGSYNSPLHF. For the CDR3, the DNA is TGTGCCAGCAGTCGAGGGCGGGGTTCCTATAATTCACCCCTCCACTTT.

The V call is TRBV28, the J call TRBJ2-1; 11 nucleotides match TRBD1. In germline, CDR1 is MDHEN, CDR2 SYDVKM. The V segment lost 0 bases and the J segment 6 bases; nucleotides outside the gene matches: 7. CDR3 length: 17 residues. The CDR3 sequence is CASSLWGTGGMGNEQFF. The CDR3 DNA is TGTGCCAGCAGTTTATGGGGGACAGGGGGTATGGGCAATGAGCAGTTCTTC.

In nucleotides, the CDR3 is TGTGCCAGCAGCCCCCGGACAGGGTTAGACATTCAGTACTTC. It encodes CASSPRTGLDIQYF. The V call is TRBV9, the J call TRBJ2-4, with 8 bases matching TRBD1. Germline V gene lookup returns CDR1 SGDLS and CDR2 YYNGEE. The V and J ends lost 4 bases and 8 bases, in that order; junction bases with no gene match: 8. The CDR3 totals 14 residues.